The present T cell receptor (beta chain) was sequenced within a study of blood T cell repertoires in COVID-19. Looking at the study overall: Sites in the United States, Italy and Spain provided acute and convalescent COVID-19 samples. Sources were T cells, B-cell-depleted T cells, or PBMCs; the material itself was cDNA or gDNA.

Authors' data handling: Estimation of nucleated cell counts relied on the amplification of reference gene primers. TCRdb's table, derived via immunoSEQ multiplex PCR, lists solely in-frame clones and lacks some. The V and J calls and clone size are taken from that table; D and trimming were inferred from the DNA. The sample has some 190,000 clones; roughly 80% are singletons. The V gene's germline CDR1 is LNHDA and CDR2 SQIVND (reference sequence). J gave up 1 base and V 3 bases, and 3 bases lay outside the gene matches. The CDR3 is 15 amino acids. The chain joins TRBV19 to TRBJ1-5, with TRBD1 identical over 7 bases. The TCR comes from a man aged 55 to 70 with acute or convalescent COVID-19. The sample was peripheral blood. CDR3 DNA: TGTGCCAGTAGTATCTACAGGGGAAGCAATCAGCCCCAGCATTTT. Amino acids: CASSIYRGSNQPQHF.